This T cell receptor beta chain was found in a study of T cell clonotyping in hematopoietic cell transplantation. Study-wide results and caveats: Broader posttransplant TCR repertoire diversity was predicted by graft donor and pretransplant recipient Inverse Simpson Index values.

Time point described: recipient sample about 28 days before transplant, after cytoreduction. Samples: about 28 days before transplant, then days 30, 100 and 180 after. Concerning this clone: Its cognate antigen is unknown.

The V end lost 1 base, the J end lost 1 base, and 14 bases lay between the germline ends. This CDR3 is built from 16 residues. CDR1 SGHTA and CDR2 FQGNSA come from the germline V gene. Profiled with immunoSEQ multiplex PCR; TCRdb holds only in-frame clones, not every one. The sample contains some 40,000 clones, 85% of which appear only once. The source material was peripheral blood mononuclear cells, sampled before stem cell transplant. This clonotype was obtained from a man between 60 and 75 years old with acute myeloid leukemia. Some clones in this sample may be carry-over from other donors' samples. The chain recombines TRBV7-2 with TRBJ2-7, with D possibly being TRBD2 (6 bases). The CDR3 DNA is TGTGCCAGCAGCTTAGTAGGGTCTCTAGCGTCCTACGAGCAGTACTTC. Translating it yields CASSLVGSLASYEQYF.